This T cell receptor beta chain was recorded in a study of shared clonotypes between healthy human individuals. Of note for this clone: Its antigen is unknown.

General study points: Limited genetic and exposure-history diversity came from having few donors. The four-donor shared clonotypes exceeded non-shared clonotypes in generation probability, with non-shared ones scoring lower. Naive subsets generally exceeded memory subsets in estimated richness.

Trimming cost V 1 base and J 3 bases; bases outside gene matches: 6. The CDR3 sequence is 16 residues long. Germline V gene lookup returns CDR1 KGHSH and CDR2 LQKENI. On sorted subsets, replicate PCRs used 200 to 250 ng DNA, or 30,000 or so T cell genomes. The method was immunoSEQ multiplex PCR; TCRdb's version includes in-frame clones alone and lacks a portion of them. The table records 300,000 to 350,000 clones, around 79% of them present only once. This TCR came from a young man in good health. Sequences were obtained from memory CD4+ T cells sorted from blood. Subset in this sample: CD45RA-negative fraction. The rearrangement uses TRBV18 and TRBJ2-7; TRBD2 aligns across 10 bases. Here the CDR3 reads CASSPRTSGGYYEQYF. CDR3 coding DNA: TGTGCCAGCTCACCACGGACTAGCGGAGGGTACTACGAGCAGTACTTC.